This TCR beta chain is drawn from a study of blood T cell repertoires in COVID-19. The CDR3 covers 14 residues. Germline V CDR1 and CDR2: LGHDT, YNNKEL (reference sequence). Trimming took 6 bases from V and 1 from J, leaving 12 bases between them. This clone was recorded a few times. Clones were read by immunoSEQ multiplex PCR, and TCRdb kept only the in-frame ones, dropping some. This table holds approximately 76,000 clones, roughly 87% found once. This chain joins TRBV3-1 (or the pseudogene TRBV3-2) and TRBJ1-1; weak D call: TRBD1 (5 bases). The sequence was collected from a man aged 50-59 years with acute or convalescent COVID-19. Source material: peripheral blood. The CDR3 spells CASSAGSGNTEAFF. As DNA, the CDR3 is TGTGCCAGCAGTGCAGGGTCGGGGAACACTGAAGCTTTCTTT.